This record looks at one T cell receptor beta chain sequence and its context. Its antigen remains unknown. The control participants were healthy donors, and these controls were matched with respect to both age and sex. Negative isolation was applied to CD8+ and CD4+ T cells, and FACS enrichment was applied to TEMRA cells. From germline, CDR1 is LGHDT and CDR2 YNNKEL (reference sequence). The CDR3 consists of 14 residues. The ends were cut back, 0 bases at V and 12 bases at J, with 17 bases in the middle. The data belong to a study of CD8 T cells in Susac syndrome. Study-wide points: Only a relatively small number of individuals were included in the TCR sequencing and HLA analysis.

A quantity of about 0.45 to 1 ug RNA underwent reverse transcription using random hexamers. TCR beta CDR3 was amplified by immunoSEQ covering 54 Vbeta and 13 Jbeta. Each CDR3 protein gets one entry after TCRdb re-called the immunoSEQ multiplex PCR reads with MiXCR. The top ten clones hold around 0.14% of a sample with about 120,000 distinct CDR3 sequences, about nine tenths of them seen once. The sequenced material came from CD4+ T cells from PBMCs. The sequence was obtained from a human donor in good health. V usage is TRBV3-1 and J usage is TRBJ1-1, with a tentative D call TRBD1 (5 bases). In nucleotides, the CDR3 is TGTGCCAGCAGCCAAGAACGAATAACAGGAATTTCTTTCTTT. Translating gives CASSQERITGISFF.